The TCR beta chain described here comes from a study of blood T cell repertoires in COVID-19. The method was immunoSEQ multiplex PCR; TCRdb's version includes in-frame clones alone and lacks a portion of them. Among about 430,000 clones listed, approximately 91% were seen once. This clone was detected once. Those who participated ranged in age from 18 to 89 years and resided in about 24 US areas. Germline-derived CDR1 and CDR2 are LGHNA and YNFKEQ. J was trimmed by 0 bases and V by 3 bases; bases with no gene match: 4. The CDR3 has 16 amino acids. This clonotype was sampled from a woman younger than 35 who had been exposed to COVID-19. The sample taken for sequencing was PBMCs or T cells enriched from blood (not recorded which). V gene TRBV4-2 combines with J gene TRBJ2-1; 8 nucleotides line up with TRBD2. The CDR3 region has the DNA TGTGCCAGCAGCCAGGGTAGCGGGGTCTCCTACAATGAGCAGTTCTTC. As protein: CASSQGSGVSYNEQFF.